One and the same sample provided the 26 T cell receptor beta chains below, sequenced in a study of cytomegalovirus exposure and HLA in healthy donors. PCR involved 60 Vbeta and 13 Jbeta primers. Sequenced by immunoSEQ multiplex PCR; TCRdb stores in-frame clones only, minus some. In the table there are about 140,000 clones, about 70% of which are singletons. Sequencing was performed on PBMCs. These receptor sequences come from a man aged 18-30 years in good health and CMV-seronegative.

The chain recombines TRBV6-1 with TRBJ1-4, with D hard to call. Germline loops: CDR1 MNHNS, CDR2 SASEGT. The CDR3 loop spans 16 amino acids. With 0 bases removed from V and 6 bases from J, the gap between germline ends came to 14 bases. CDR3 sequence: CASSEAHSRLYEKLFF. CDR3 coding DNA: TGTGCCAGCAGTGAAGCCCACAGTCGGCTTTATGAAAAACTGTTTTTT.

The chain recombines TRBV28 with TRBJ2-3; D is ambiguous. Per germline, CDR1 MDHEN and CDR2 SYDVKM. The CDR3 contains 15 residues. V lost 4 bases and J lost 0, with 11 bases in between. The CDR3 DNA is TGTGCCAGCAGTTCTGGCGGATATAGCACAGATACGCAGTATTTT. Translation gives CASSSGGYSTDTQYF.

V usage is TRBV19 and J usage is TRBJ2-5; 12 bases map to TRBD1. CDR3 length: 16 amino acids. CDR1 and CDR2 from the germline V gene are LNHDA and SQIVND (reference sequence). V trimming: 1 base; J trimming: 5 bases; junction bases outside the gene matches: 5. The CDR3 DNA sequence: TGTGCCAGTAGTATAGGTGGGACAGGGGGCCGGGAGACCCAGTACTTC. Residues: CASSIGGTGGRETQYF.

The genes are TRBV4-1 and TRBJ1-5; the match to TRBD1 covers 9 bases. Germline assignment: CDR1 MGHRA and CDR2 YSYEKL. Trimming took 5 bases from V and 7 from J; bases not matched to a gene: 9. This CDR3 comprises 15 residues. This CDR3 is CASSTNRQGGQPQHF. The CDR3, as DNA: TGCGCCAGCAGCACCAACCGACAGGGGGGCCAGCCCCAGCATTTT.

This clone came up a few times. J is TRBJ1-4 and V is TRBV7-3, with 9 bases fitting TRBD1. The V gene's germline CDR1 is SGHTA and CDR2 FQGTGA. The CDR3 runs 16 residues. J gave up 4 bases and V 1 base, and 4 bases lay outside the gene matches. CDR3 in amino acids: CASSLNGGQGNEKLFF. CDR3 coding DNA: TGTGCCAGCAGCTTAAATGGGGGACAGGGTAATGAAAAACTGTTTTTT.

The gene calls are TRBV11-2 and TRBJ2-3; TRBD2 agrees at 9 bases. This CDR3 spans 16 amino acids. CDR1 SGHAT and CDR2 FQNNGV come from the germline V gene. V trimming: 5 bases; J trimming: 6 bases; junction bases outside the gene matches: 12. The CDR3 here is CASSNSGRGGDDTQYF. In nucleotides, the CDR3 is TGTGCCAGCAGCAATAGCGGGCGGGGGGGCGATGATACGCAGTATTTT.

The genes are TRBV6-5 and TRBJ1-2; TRBD1 is a possible D gene (5 bases). CDR3 size: 15 residues. Germline CDR1 MNHEY, CDR2 SVGAGI. V was shortened by 2 bases and J by 1 base, with 11 bases between the two germline ends. CDR3 in DNA: TGTGCCAGCAGTTACGACCTCGGGGGTAACTATGGCTACACCTTC. This sequence encodes CASSYDLGGNYGYTF.

The chain couples TRBV19 to TRBJ2-1; TRBD2 is a possible D gene (6 bases). V was cut by 10 bases and J by 4 bases, with 14 bases left in between. Germline V lookup: CDR1 LNHDA, CDR2 SQIVND (reference sequence). The CDR3 is made up of 13 amino acids. CDR3 region: CATGTYSYNEQFF. The CDR3 bases are TGTGCCACTGGGACTTATTCGTACAATGAGCAGTTCTTC.

This chain joins TRBV5-5 and TRBJ2-5; D is possibly TRBD2 (5 bases). The V and J ends lost 0 bases and 4 bases respectively, with 13 bases between them. There are 15 residues in the CDR3. CDR1 and CDR2 from the germline V gene are SGHKS and YYEKEE (reference sequence). The CDR3 protein is CASSLEPVRGETQYF. The CDR3 bases are TGTGCCAGCAGCTTGGAACCGGTCCGGGGAGAGACCCAGTACTTC.

V gene TRBV5-1 combines with J gene TRBJ2-1, with TRBD2 matching over 8 bases. J gave up 5 bases and V 1 base, and 5 bases lay outside the gene matches. Germline CDR1 SGHRS, CDR2 YFSETQ. The CDR3 is 15 amino acids. The CDR3 here is CASSLSGGDNNEQFF. Here the CDR3 DNA reads TGCGCCAGCAGCTTGTCGGGGGGGGATAACAATGAGCAGTTCTTC.

This chain joins TRBV19 and TRBJ2-7; TRBD1 matches at 11 bases. The germline gives CDR1 LNHDA, CDR2 SQIVND (reference sequence). V dropped 4 bases and J dropped 6; count of bases not matched to a gene: 17. CDR3 length equals 18 residues. The CDR3 DNA is TGTGCCAGTAGTAATACAGGGACAGGGGGTATGGGTACCTCCGAGCAGTACTTC. It encodes CASSNTGTGGMGTSEQYF.

The V gene is TRBV19, the J gene TRBJ2-5; no clear D. Germline V gene lookup returns CDR1 LNHDA and CDR2 SQIVND (reference sequence). V gave up 6 bases and J gave up 0 bases, with 8 bases separating them. This CDR3 region has 13 residues. CDR3 DNA: TGTGCCAGTAGGGCGGAGTACCAAGAGACCCAGTACTTC. It encodes CASRAEYQETQYF.

About this clone itself: The final CDR3 position lacks the conserved phenylalanine or tryptophan, pointing to a likely read error. The chain is built from TRBV7-8 and TRBJ1-6, with TRBD1 as a possible D gene (5 bases). Germline assignment: CDR1 SGHVS and CDR2 FQNEAQ. This CDR3 is 14 amino acids long. The germline V and J ends were trimmed by 3 bases and 7 bases, with 10 bases remaining between them. CDR3: CASSFVQGNSPLHL. For the CDR3, the DNA is TGTGCCAGCAGCTTCGTTCAGGGCAATTCACCCCTCCACCTT.

The chain combines TRBV27 with TRBJ1-6; TRBD1 is a possible D gene (5 bases). V lost 3 bases and J lost 7, with 10 bases in between. The CDR3 extends over 14 amino acids. CDR1 is MNHEY and CDR2 is SMNVEV in the germline V gene (reference sequence). The CDR3 DNA reads as TGTGCCAGCAGTTTCCCCGGGGGAAATTCACCCCTCCACTTT. Translated: CASSFPGGNSPLHF.

The chain links TRBV29-1 to TRBJ1-2; weak D call: TRBD1 (5 bases). CDR3 length equals 15 residues. V dropped 0 bases and J dropped 3 bases, with 14 bases sitting between them. From germline, CDR1 is SQVTM and CDR2 ANQGSEA. The CDR3: CSVEEGKQGDYGYTF. The CDR3 DNA reads TGCAGCGTTGAAGAGGGGAAGCAAGGGGACTATGGCTACACCTTC. The full variable domain, rest sourced from reference TRBV29-1 and TRBJ1-2, is SAVISQKPSRDICQRGTSLTIQCQVDSQVTMMFWYRQQPGQSLTLIATANQGSEATYESGFVIDKFPISRPNLTFSTLTVSNMSPEDSSIYLCSVEEGKQGDYGYTFGSGTRLTVV.

This rearrangement joins TRBV5-1 to TRBJ2-3, with a tentative D call TRBD1 (6 bases). This CDR3 has 14 amino acids. V dropped 0 bases and J dropped 1 base, with 6 bases sitting between them. Germline CDR1 and CDR2: SGHRS and YFSETQ. CDR3 coding DNA: TGCGCCAGCAGCTTGGAGGGGGGCACAGATACGCAGTATTTT. Translation: CASSLEGGTDTQYF.

This clone appeared a single time. The genes are TRBV19 and TRBJ2-7; 9 nucleotides agree with TRBD2. The CDR3 runs to 14 residues. J gave up 3 bases and V 7 bases, and 7 bases lay outside the gene matches. Germline V gene data show CDR1 as LNHDA and CDR2 as SQIVND (reference sequence). CDR3 sequence: CASTPGTSSYEQYF. The CDR3 DNA is TGTGCCAGTACCCCCGGGACTAGCAGCTACGAGCAGTACTTC.

V gene TRBV5-6 combines with J gene TRBJ2-7; 9 nucleotides align to TRBD1. J lost 2 bases, V lost 0 bases, and 3 bases had no gene match. The germline V gene has CDR1 SGHDT and CDR2 YYEEEE. The CDR3 is 15 residues long. The CDR3 protein is CASSLGQGVTYEQYF. CDR3 in DNA: TGTGCCAGCAGCTTGGGACAGGGGGTGACCTACGAGCAGTACTTC.

The chain has TRBV19 and TRBJ1-1; 8 nucleotides line up with TRBD1. J gave up 3 bases and V 2 bases, and 8 bases lay outside the gene matches. Germline V lookup: CDR1 LNHDA, CDR2 SQIVND (reference sequence). The CDR3 consists of 16 residues. In DNA form, the CDR3 reads TGTGCCAGTAGTATAAGATCAGGGGGCACGGACACTGAAGCTTTCTTT. Translated, it gives CASSIRSGGTDTEAFF. The full variable domain, completed using reference TRBV19 and TRBJ1-1, is DGGITQSPKYLFRKEGQNVTLSCEQNLNHDAMYWYRQDPGQGLRLIYYSQIVNDFQKGDIAEGYSVSREKKESFPLTVTSAQKNPTAFYLCASSIRSGGTDTEAFFGQGTRLTVV.

The chain employs TRBV2 and TRBJ2-7; TRBD2 agrees at 10 bases. The J segment lost 2 bases and the V segment lost 7 bases, leaving 8 bases of the junction unmatched. Germline V gives CDR1 SNHLY, CDR2 FYNNEI. The CDR3 is 15 amino acids. CDR3 region: CASKRSLAGAYEQYF. In nucleotides, the CDR3 is TGTGCCAGCAAACGATCGCTAGCGGGAGCCTACGAGCAGTACTTC.

The chain uses TRBV6-1 and TRBJ2-5; 8 bases are shared with TRBD2. Germline assignment: CDR1 MNHNS and CDR2 SASEGT. The trim removed 4 bases at V and 5 bases at J, leaving 9 bases unmatched. CDR3 length: 15 amino acids. Here the CDR3 reads CASSGLGREAETQYF. The CDR3 nucleotides read TGTGCCAGCAGTGGATTAGGGCGGGAGGCCGAGACCCAGTACTTC.

The rearrangement links TRBV6-6 to TRBJ1-1, with unresolved D. Trimming cost V 2 bases and J 5 bases, with 9 bases left between them. Per the germline V gene, CDR1 is MNHNY and CDR2 is SVGAGI (reference sequence). The CDR3 has 13 residues. For the CDR3, the DNA is TGTGCCAGCAGTTACCGGGAAGTGACTGAAGCTTTCTTT. Its protein product is CASSYREVTEAFF.

In nucleotides, the CDR3 is TGTGCCTGGAGTGTGGTGGGGCGGGGGGGCGGAGATGAGCAGTTCTTC. Amino acid sequence: CAWSVVGRGGGDEQFF. The chain carries TRBV30 and TRBJ2-1, with TRBD2 matching 9 bases. Germline CDR1 is GTSNPN and CDR2 is SVGIG (reference sequence). The CDR3 sequence is 16 residues long. With 0 bases clipped from V and 8 bases from J, the junction kept 11 bases outside the gene matches.

The rearrangement joins TRBV28 to TRBJ2-7; no definite D call. V was clipped by 2 bases and J by 2 bases, with 13 bases between them. In germline, CDR1 is MDHEN, CDR2 SYDVKM. This CDR3 region has 15 residues. The CDR3 is CASSLIFDTPYEQYF. The CDR3 nucleotides read TGTGCCAGCAGTTTAATATTTGACACACCCTACGAGCAGTACTTC.

V and J are TRBV6-6 and TRBJ1-5; D is unclear. CDR3 length: 15 amino acids. CDR1 and CDR2 (germline): MNHNY, SVGAGI (reference sequence). Trimming left V 0 bases short and J 4 bases short, with 10 bases between. The DNA for the CDR3 is TGTGCCAGCAGTTACTCAGGAGACGTGAATCAGCCCCAGCATTTT. Protein product: CASSYSGDVNQPQHF.

The chain is built from TRBV19 and TRBJ1-3; unclear D gene. There are 19 residues in the CDR3. Germline loops: CDR1 LNHDA, CDR2 SQIVND (reference sequence). The V end was cut by 6 bases, the J end by 0 bases, with 24 bases between. The CDR3 loop is CASSPFVTYSPISGNTIYF. In DNA, the CDR3 is TGTGCCAGTAGCCCTTTCGTGACATACAGCCCGATCTCTGGAAACACCATATATTTT.